The 22 T cell receptor beta chains given below trace back to one sample, sequenced in a study of blood T cell repertoires in COVID-19. Using immunoSEQ multiplex PCR, the repertoire was profiled, and TCRdb retains in-frame clones only, with some absent. The sample yields 250,000 to 350,000 clones, about 89% seen once. Material: peripheral blood. The receptors were sampled from a woman aged 60-75 years with acute or convalescent COVID-19.

The CDR3 bases are TGTGCCAGCAGGCCAGACAGAGATGGCTACACCTTC. Translating it yields CASRPDRDGYTF. The V and J genes are TRBV28 and TRBJ1-2; possibly TRBD1 for D (5 bases). V dropped 6 bases and J dropped 6 bases, with 11 bases sitting between them. CDR1 and CDR2 from the germline V gene are MDHEN and SYDVKM. CDR3 length: 12 amino acids.

The chain has TRBV7-2 and TRBJ1-4; 7 nucleotides align to TRBD1. V was pared by 6 bases and J by 2 bases, with 6 bases of the junction left unmatched. Germline-derived CDR1 and CDR2 are SGHTA and FQGNSA. The CDR3 runs to 15 residues. DNA for the CDR3: TGTGCCAGCAGTCGACAGGGTGGGACTAATGAAAAACTGTTTTTT. Translating gives CASSRQGGTNEKLFF.

V gene TRBV25-1 combines with J gene TRBJ2-2; D perhaps matches TRBD2 (6 bases). V lost 1 base and J 6 bases, leaving 9 bases between the germline ends. This CDR3 is built from 14 residues. Germline V gene data show CDR1 as MGHDK and CDR2 as SYGVNS. Written as DNA, the CDR3 is TGTGCCAGCAGTGAATCAGGGAGGCCCGGGGAGCTGTTTTTT. The encoded protein is CASSESGRPGELFF.

This chain links TRBV6-4 with TRBJ1-2, with 9 bases that match TRBD1. Germline assignment: CDR1 MRHNA and CDR2 SNTAGT. The CDR3 has 14 residues. Germline trimming cut 6 bases from V and 2 bases from J; bases unmatched to any gene: 4. CDR3 in DNA: TGTGCCAGCAGGGCAGGACAGGGGAACTATGGCTACACCTTC. This gives the protein CASRAGQGNYGYTF.

This sequence joins TRBV7-9 and TRBJ1-1, with D unresolved. This CDR3 spans 12 amino acids. Germline V gene lookup returns CDR1 SEHNR and CDR2 FQNEAQ (reference sequence). Deletions cut 3 bases from V and 5 bases from J, with 7 bases between. The CDR3 sequence: CASSFSGTEAFF. CDR3 DNA sequence: TGTGCCAGCAGCTTCTCCGGGACTGAAGCTTTCTTT.

This clone occurred a few times. The chain joins TRBV27 to TRBJ2-7; TRBD2 is a possible D gene (7 bases). The CDR3 is 15 amino acids. Germline CDR1 and CDR2: MNHEY and SMNVEV (reference sequence). Trimming cost V 6 bases and J 4 bases, with 19 bases left between them. DNA for the CDR3: TGTGCCAGCAGCGAGGGGGGGTCCGGTCGTTACGAGCAGTACTTC. Translated: CASSEGGSGRYEQYF.

This sequence joins TRBV2 and TRBJ1-5; TRBD1 might be the D (5 bases). Trimming stripped 2 bases from V and 1 base from J, with 9 bases between. The CDR3 consists of 15 residues. CDR1 is SNHLY, CDR2 FYNNEI, per germline. The CDR3 region is CASSEQGLSNQPQHF. The CDR3 coding sequence is TGTGCCAGCAGTGAACAGGGATTGAGCAATCAGCCCCAGCATTTT.

The chain links TRBV6-6 to TRBJ2-1; no definite D call. CDR1 is MNHNY, CDR2 SVGAGI, per germline (reference sequence). Between the trimmed V and J ends, which lost 0 bases and 0 bases, there was a span of 6 bases. This CDR3 has 15 amino acids. The CDR3 coding sequence is TGTGCCAGCAGTTACTCGACGGGCTCCTACAATGAGCAGTTCTTC. It specifies CASSYSTGSYNEQFF.

This clone turned up a few times. The chain uses TRBV7-9 and TRBJ1-1, with D uncertain. This CDR3 has 16 amino acids. Germline V gene lookup returns CDR1 SEHNR and CDR2 FQNEAQ (reference sequence). V was pared by 1 base and J by 2 bases, with 14 bases between. CDR3 sequence: CASSLVAGVRNTEAFF. DNA for the CDR3: TGTGCCAGCAGCTTAGTCGCCGGGGTTAGAAACACTGAAGCTTTCTTT.

J is TRBJ1-2 and V is TRBV7-2; 10 bases are shared with TRBD1. The V gene's germline CDR1 is SGHTA and CDR2 FQGNSA. Unmatched junction bases numbered 12, after V lost 5 bases and J lost 0 bases. The CDR3 has 18 residues. CDR3 protein: CASSPAGTGALANYGYTF. The DNA for the CDR3 is TGTGCCAGCAGCCCCGCCGGGACAGGGGCTCTAGCTAACTATGGCTACACCTTC.

J is TRBJ2-5 and V is TRBV14; 7 bases align to TRBD2. V shed 1 base, J shed 5 bases, and the junction held 10 bases outside the gene matches. The CDR3 runs to 16 residues. Germline loops: CDR1 SGHDN, CDR2 FVKESK. In DNA form, the CDR3 reads TGTGCCAGCAGCCAAGGGGGAGCGGGACGATTTGAGACCCAGTACTTC. Translating gives CASSQGGAGRFETQYF.

This clone appeared once. The gene calls are TRBV28 and TRBJ1-2, with D tentatively TRBD1 (5 bases). Between the trimmed V and J ends, which lost 11 bases and 3 bases, there was a span of 13 bases. There are 12 residues in the CDR3. In germline, CDR1 is MDHEN, CDR2 SYDVKM. The DNA of the CDR3 is TGTGCCGGAATACAGGCCTACTATGGCTACACCTTC. This sequence encodes CAGIQAYYGYTF.

The gene calls are TRBV7-2 and TRBJ1-1; TRBD1 matches 8 bases. Trimming at V came to 4 bases and at J to 1 base, leaving 2 bases not matched to a gene. Germline values: CDR1 SGHTA, CDR2 FQGNSA. The CDR3 runs 14 residues. The CDR3 DNA follows: TGTGCCAGCAGCTGGGGACAGGAGAACACTGAAGCTTTCTTT. Its protein is CASSWGQENTEAFF. Together with reference TRBV7-2 and TRBJ1-1, the CDR3 gives the full variable domain: GAGVSQSPSNKVTEKGKDVELRCDPISGHTALYWYRQSLGQGLEFLIYFQGNSAPDKSGLPSDRFSAERTGGSVSTLTIQRTQQEDSAVYLCASSWGQENTEAFFGQGTRLTVV.

The gene calls are TRBV28 and TRBJ1-1; D is undetermined. V lost 8 bases and J lost 1, with 8 bases in between. CDR1 and CDR2 (germline): MDHEN, SYDVKM. The CDR3 contains 12 residues. The CDR3 DNA reads as TGTGCCAGCCGAGCGGAGAACACTGAAGCTTTCTTT. Translating it yields CASRAENTEAFF.

The chain has TRBV9 and TRBJ1-2; D is unresolved. Trimming left V 5 bases short and J 1 base short, with 9 bases between. Germline-derived CDR1 and CDR2 are SGDLS and YYNGEE. The CDR3 sequence is 13 residues long. Written as DNA, the CDR3 is TGTGCCAGCAGGGGAGACATTAACTATGGCTACACCTTC. Translating gives CASRGDINYGYTF.

The CDR3 nucleotides are TGCGCCAGCAGCAATAGCGGGAGGGCCCTTGGGGGCTACAATGAGCAGTTCTTC. Amino acid sequence: CASSNSGRALGGYNEQFF. V is TRBV5-1 and J is TRBJ2-1; 11 bases fit TRBD2. The CDR3 has 18 amino acids. In germline, CDR1 is SGHRS, CDR2 YFSETQ. Trimming took 4 bases from V and 3 from J; bases not matched to a gene: 12.

The V and J genes are TRBV6-5 and TRBJ1-1, with 8 bases lining up with TRBD1. Germline lookup yields CDR1 MNHEY and CDR2 SVGAGI. V lost 9 bases and J lost 1; bases outside the gene matches: 7. This CDR3 comprises 14 residues. As DNA, the CDR3 is TGTGCCAGTTATGGACAGGGTCGGAACACTGAAGCTTTCTTT. Protein: CASYGQGRNTEAFF.

Comments on this clone: The sample carries other DNA sequences with the same CDR3. The chain links TRBV3-1 (or the pseudogene TRBV3-2) to TRBJ1-1; the D is unclear. The germline gives CDR1 LGHDT, CDR2 YNNKEL (reference sequence). The length of the CDR3 is 13 residues. The V end lost 1 base, the J end lost 5 bases, and 8 bases lay between the germline ends. The CDR3 DNA sequence: TGTGCCAGCAGCCAAGTCGGAGGTACTGAAGCTTTCTTT. It translates to CASSQVGGTEAFF.

This clone came up once. The V call is TRBV4-3, the J call TRBJ1-4; D is possibly TRBD1 (5 bases). Germline V CDR1 and CDR2: LGHNA, YSLEER. V gave up 0 bases and J gave up 5 bases, with 13 bases separating them. The CDR3 is 16 amino acids. The CDR3 sequence: CASSQDRGGGNEKLFF. The DNA for the CDR3 is TGCGCCAGCAGCCAAGATAGGGGTGGGGGGAATGAAAAACTGTTTTTT.

This chain uses TRBV28 with TRBJ2-2; 8 nucleotides match TRBD2. V dropped 8 bases and J dropped 6; count of bases not matched to a gene: 2. The CDR3 length is 12 residues. Germline V gene data show CDR1 as MDHEN and CDR2 as SYDVKM. Written as DNA, the CDR3 is TGTGCCAGCCGGCGGGGGGCCGGGGAGCTGTTTTTT. It is translated as CASRRGAGELFF.

This clone occurred a few times. CDR3 DNA: TGTGCCCGACAAGGACAGGGGCCGAACACCATATATTTT. Amino acid sequence: CARQGQGPNTIYF. V usage is TRBV2 and J usage is TRBJ1-3; 9 bases agree with TRBD1. The germline V gene has CDR1 SNHLY and CDR2 FYNNEI. Unmatched junction bases numbered 9, after V lost 11 bases and J lost 7 bases. CDR3 size: 13 residues.

The chain carries TRBV28 and TRBJ1-4, with a possible D match to TRBD1 (5 bases). Germline CDR1 MDHEN, CDR2 SYDVKM. CDR3 length: 16 amino acids. V lost 2 bases to trimming and J lost 0 bases, with 10 bases between them. Here the CDR3 reads CASSLNGAATNEKLFF. CDR3 coding DNA: TGTGCCAGCAGTTTAAATGGGGCAGCAACTAATGAAAAACTGTTTTTT.